This T cell receptor (beta chain) was identified in a study of T cell responses to AZD1222 COVID-19 vaccine (dated by TCRdb to the early 2020s). In terms of the full investigation: AZD1222 recipients given second doses at about 4 weeks or at about 12 weeks were pooled, since spike-specific TCR depth and breadth were not found to differ between the two schedules. TCR sequencing covered some 240 trial participants: roughly 200 given two doses of AZD1222 and approximately 26 given two doses of MenACWY control vaccine. Trial participants were enrolled by age into 18-55, 56-69 and 70-plus year subgroups, with roughly 160, 29 and 62 TCR-sequenced participants respectively.

Worth noting for this clone: Its antigen has not been determined. Base-call qualities are not available, and no considerably larger clone is one nucleotide away.

The CDR3 regions of human TCRbeta chains were analyzed by immunosequencing. On the study's bioinformatics: TCRs in the repertoires were matched against a reference library of SARS-CoV-2-specific TCRs that had been generated with the MIRA antigen-specificity platform. Breadth was defined as the fraction of unique TCRs that were SARS-CoV-2-associated. Depth was defined as the fraction of total T cells that were SARS-CoV-2-associated. Using the MIRA data, every spike-specific TCR was mapped to the spike region that the TCR reacted to and assigned to either a CD4 or a CD8 class. Log10-transformed breadth and depth values were compared by one-way ANOVA with Sidak's multiple comparisons tests. TCRdb holds this immuneACCESS table with in-frame rearrangements only. Some clones are missing; in checked studies, unresolved V genes explain under half, and the rest has no known cause. That table is the source of V, J and clone size, and D and trimming were worked out from the DNA. For this sample the table gives 130,000 to 150,000 clones, of which about 91% were detected only once. The biggest ten clones account for 1.5% to 2% of the sample.

The study at large found these results: Conclusions about previously exposed vaccinees are limited because only a handful of AZD1222 recipients were SARS-CoV-2 seropositive at baseline. Because no samples from the day 14 peak response were available, repertoires could be characterized only after the peak T cell response. The 56-69-year group was small, and its depth increase did not reach significance, likely because of low power. Nearly half of unique spike-specific TCRs reportedly recognized epitopes outside regions mutated in the B.1.351 and B.1.1.7 variants. Spike-specific TCR breadth and depth rose significantly after two AZD1222 doses compared with day 0 and with MenACWY recipients. Vaccine-associated CD4 TCRs spanned the whole spike protein, with dominant responses in regions 160-218 and 743-854. Most participants were white British and females outnumbered males, and the authors suggested that clonal diversity may have been underestimated.

Trimming costs V 1 base and J 4 bases, and their ends lie 13 bases apart. The CDR3, cysteine through phenylalanine, is 15 amino acids long. The CDR3 DNA has 45 bases and is translated from base 1. The germline V gene yields SGHVS for CDR1 and FNYEAQ for CDR2. The meaning of the sample's time point label: baseline before first vaccination. Samples from vaccinated people were obtained from the UK trials COV001 and COV002, which included a single-blind randomized controlled phase 2/3 trial of AZD1222 (ChAdOx1 nCoV-19) in healthy adults. For TCRbeta chain sequencing, PBMC samples from trial participants were taken at day 0 and at day 28 after the second dose.

The sequence derives from an adult in good health. The sequences come from peripheral blood, collected on day 0 of AZD1222 vaccination. This chain is built from TRBV7-6 and TRBJ1-2; no D gene can be assigned with confidence. The encoded CDR3 is CASSLEQSPTYGYTF. The bases are TGTGCCAGCAGCTTAGAACAGAGTCCCACCTATGGCTACACCTTC.